This TCR beta chain was obtained from a study of PD-1 blockade in classical Hodgkin lymphoma. The count of this clone is one. From germline, CDR1 is LNHDA and CDR2 SQIVND (reference sequence). V was pared by 5 bases and J by 6 bases, with 14 bases between. CDR3 length equals 13 residues. This table comes from immunoSEQ multiplex PCR, and its TCRdb copy is limited to in-frame clones, with some not included. Seen here are about 20,000 clones, over 75% observed once, and the top ten hold approximately 40%. Time point: cycle 4 day 1 (C4D1), after more than 5 weeks of nivolumab. After autologous stem cell transplantation all patients relapsed, and prior brentuximab vedotin exposure differed between cohorts.

The V call is TRBV19, the J call TRBJ2-7, with D maybe TRBD1 (5 bases). The TCR originated in a human donor with classical Hodgkin lymphoma. Sample: peripheral blood mononuclear cells (PBMCs), taken before the fourth cycle of nivolumab. In nucleotides, the CDR3 is TGTGCCAGTAGTGACCTCCCAGGGCCCGAGCAGTACTTC. Encoded protein: CASSDLPGPEQYF.